This T cell receptor (beta chain) was recovered during a study of blood T cell repertoires in COVID-19. In the study overall: Sites across the United States, Italy and Spain contributed samples from acute and convalescent COVID-19.

Germline lookup yields CDR1 SNHLY and CDR2 FYNNEI. Losses at the gene ends were 2 bases for V and 4 bases for J; bases not matched to a gene: 7. There are 16 residues in the CDR3. Only in-frame clones appear in the TCRdb table, and some are missing; sequencing was by immunoSEQ multiplex PCR. The table shows over 130,000 clones, with over 80% occurring only once. The rearrangement links TRBV2 to TRBJ2-5; 10 bases match TRBD2. The receptor was isolated from a young man with COVID-19, enrolled during active disease. The specimen sequenced was peripheral blood. CDR3 loop: CASSEPSSGSRETQYF. The CDR3 nucleotides are TGTGCCAGCAGTGAACCTTCTAGCGGGAGCCGAGAGACCCAGTACTTC.